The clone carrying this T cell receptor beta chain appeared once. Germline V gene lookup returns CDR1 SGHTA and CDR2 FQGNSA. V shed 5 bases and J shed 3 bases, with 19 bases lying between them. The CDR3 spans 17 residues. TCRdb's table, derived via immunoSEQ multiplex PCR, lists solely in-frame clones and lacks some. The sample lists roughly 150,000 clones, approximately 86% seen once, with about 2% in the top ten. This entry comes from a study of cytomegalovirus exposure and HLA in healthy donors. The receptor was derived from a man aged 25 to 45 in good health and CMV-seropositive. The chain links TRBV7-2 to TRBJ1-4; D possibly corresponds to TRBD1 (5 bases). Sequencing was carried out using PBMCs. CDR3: CASSPHRGGGSNEKLFF. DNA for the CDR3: TGTGCCAGCAGCCCTCATAGGGGTGGGGGGTCTAATGAAAAACTGTTTTTT.